This T cell receptor beta chain is drawn from a study of T cell clones after liver transplantation. Study overall: Until 12-24 months post-transplant, subjects got standard immunosuppression and no induction. Timepoints were pre-transplant, pre-withdrawal, and after withdrawal was completed or failed.

This clone was seen a few times. Its cognate antigen is unknown. Method: immunoSEQ multiplex PCR; TCRdb's copy keeps in-frame clones and lacks some. The table records 50,000 or so clones, roughly 74% of them present only once. Study-wide results and caveats: Rather than being deleted, graft donor-reactive T cells may have moved into the graft.

This CDR3 comprises 15 residues. V lost 1 base and J lost 5; bases outside the gene matches: 3. Germline-derived CDR1 and CDR2 are SSHAT and FNYEAQ (reference sequence). The sample was CD4+ T cells from blood, taken roughly 55 months after liver transplant. The TCR sequence derives from a human patient who received a liver transplant. Some T cells could come from the graft donor. The rearrangement links TRBV7-7 to TRBJ2-1, with 9 bases aligning to TRBD1. As DNA, the CDR3 is TGTGCCAGCAGCTTAGAACAGGGGGCGGACAATGAGCAGTTCTTC. Amino acids: CASSLEQGADNEQFF.